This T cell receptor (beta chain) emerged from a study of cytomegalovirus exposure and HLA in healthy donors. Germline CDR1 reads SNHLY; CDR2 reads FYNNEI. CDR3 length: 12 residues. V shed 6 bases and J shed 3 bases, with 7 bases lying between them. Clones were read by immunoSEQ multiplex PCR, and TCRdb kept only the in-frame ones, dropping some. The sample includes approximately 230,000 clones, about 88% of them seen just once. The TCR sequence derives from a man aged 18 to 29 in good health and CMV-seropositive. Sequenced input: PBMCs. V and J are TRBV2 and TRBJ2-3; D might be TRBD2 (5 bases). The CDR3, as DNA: TGTGCCAGCAGGTGGGAGACAGATACGCAGTATTTT. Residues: CASRWETDTQYF.